These 19 T cell receptor beta chains were all obtained from the same sample, sequenced in a study of CD8 T cells in Susac syndrome. Reverse transcription used about 0.45 to 1 ug RNA and random hexamers. TCRdb processed the immunoSEQ multiplex PCR reads anew with MiXCR; each CDR3 protein has one entry. This table has 140,000 or so distinct CDR3 sequences, approximately 93% appearing once. Input material: CD4+ T cells from PBMCs. The receptors were sampled from a human donor in good health.

The chain couples TRBV6-5 to TRBJ1-1; D call uncertain. V shed 2 bases and J shed 5 bases, with 9 bases lying between them. This CDR3 is built from 13 residues. CDR1 is MNHEY, CDR2 SVGAGI, per germline. CDR3 in DNA: TGTGCCAGCAGTTACGAAATGGGAACTGAAGCTTTCTTT. Its translation: CASSYEMGTEAFF.

V is TRBV28 and J is TRBJ1-1; 7 bases map to TRBD1. Germline CDR1 is MDHEN and CDR2 is SYDVKM. The V and J ends lost 2 bases and 4 bases, in that order; junction bases with no gene match: 4. The CDR3 extends over 14 amino acids. Here the CDR3 DNA reads TGTGCCAGCAGTTTAACCGGGACAGTCACTGAAGCTTTCTTT. Protein sequence: CASSLTGTVTEAFF.

This chain uses TRBV2 with TRBJ2-3, with D hard to call. This CDR3 is built from 10 residues. Per germline, CDR1 SNHLY and CDR2 FYNNEI. The germline V and J ends were trimmed by 6 bases and 6 bases, with 4 bases remaining between them. The CDR3 sequence: CASSLDTQYF. CDR3 in DNA: TGTGCCAGCAGCCTGGATACGCAGTATTTT.

V is TRBV18 and J is TRBJ1-3, with a possible D match to TRBD1 (6 bases). The CDR3 is 17 amino acids. Trimming removed 1 base from V and 4 bases from J, with 17 bases in between. Per the germline V gene, CDR1 is KGHSH and CDR2 is LQKENI. Written as DNA, the CDR3 is TGTGCCAGCTCACCACAAAGAACGGGGGCCCCCGGAAACACCATATATTTT. It yields the protein CASSPQRTGAPGNTIYF.

The chain joins TRBV20-1 to TRBJ2-7; 11 bases map to TRBD2. The CDR3 has 19 residues. Germline V gives CDR1 DFQATT, CDR2 SNEGSKA (reference sequence). Trimming took 5 bases from V and 3 from J; bases not matched to a gene: 21. CDR3 protein: CSAGAGGSLAGGDLYEQYF. The CDR3, as DNA: TGCAGTGCTGGGGCGGGTGGCTCCTTAGCGGGAGGGGACCTCTACGAGCAGTACTTC.

The V and J genes are TRBV7-8 and TRBJ2-7; 7 positions agree with TRBD1. The CDR3 loop spans 15 amino acids. Trimming removed 0 bases from V and 3 bases from J; junction bases left unmatched: 5. Per germline, CDR1 SGHVS and CDR2 FQNEAQ. The chain's CDR3 is CASSLAAGGGYEQYF. CDR3 nucleotide sequence: TGTGCCAGCAGCTTAGCGGCAGGGGGTGGCTACGAGCAGTACTTC.

The chain uses TRBV5-1 and TRBJ1-5; perhaps TRBD1 as D (6 bases). This CDR3 has 15 residues. Germline V lookup: CDR1 SGHRS, CDR2 YFSETQ. V lost 3 bases and J lost 0, with 10 bases in between. The CDR3 region has the DNA TGCGCCAGCAGCTGGGCAGGGGCTAGCAATCAGCCCCAGCATTTT. It specifies CASSWAGASNQPQHF.

The rearrangement joins TRBV12-3 or TRBV12-4 to TRBJ2-1; 8 bases map to TRBD1. This CDR3 contains 13 residues. J lost 4 bases, V lost 6 bases, and 2 bases had no gene match. The CDR3, as DNA: TGTGCCAGCAGGGACAGGGTTTACAATGAGCAGTTCTTC. Its translation: CASRDRVYNEQFF.

The chain joins TRBV19 to TRBJ1-5; D remains unclear. The CDR3 consists of 14 residues. V shed 5 bases and J shed 0 bases, with 8 bases lying between them. CDR1 and CDR2 (germline): LNHDA, SQIVND (reference sequence). The CDR3 nucleotides read TGTGCCAGTAGTCGGGTAAATAGCAATCAGCCCCAGCATTTT. Its protein product is CASSRVNSNQPQHF.

The chain couples TRBV12-3 or TRBV12-4 to TRBJ2-2; TRBD2 aligns across 11 bases. The CDR3 runs 16 residues. V was pared by 6 bases and J by 4 bases, with 7 bases of the junction left unmatched. CDR3 amino acids: CASSRGTSGLTGELFF. The CDR3 region has the DNA TGTGCCAGCAGCCGCGGGACTAGCGGTCTCACCGGGGAGCTGTTTTTT.

The chain carries TRBV7-2 and TRBJ2-7, with D unresolved. V dropped 5 bases and J dropped 5 bases, with 7 bases sitting between them. This CDR3 contains 11 residues. CDR1 and CDR2 from the germline V gene are SGHTA and FQGNSA. CDR3 sequence: CASSRRDEQYF. The CDR3 DNA is TGTGCCAGCAGCCGAAGGGACGAGCAGTACTTC.

This chain links TRBV4-1 with TRBJ1-3; TRBD1 is a possible D gene (5 bases). V lost 1 base, J lost 0 bases, and 13 bases lay in between. The germline gives CDR1 MGHRA, CDR2 YSYEKL. The CDR3 runs to 17 residues. This CDR3 is CASSQVDPGISGNTIYF. The CDR3 DNA is TGCGCCAGCAGCCAAGTCGATCCAGGGATCTCTGGAAACACCATATATTTT.

The table lists this clonotype with a count of one. The J gene is TRBJ2-5, the V gene TRBV10-3; tentatively, D is TRBD2 (6 bases). CDR1 and CDR2 (germline): ENHRY, SYGVKD. V dropped 10 bases and J dropped 2 bases, with 14 bases sitting between them. This CDR3 is 13 amino acids long. The CDR3 DNA sequence: TGTGCCAACGCTGCGGGGCTACAAGAGACCCAGTACTTC. Protein sequence: CANAAGLQETQYF.

This chain connects TRBV6-5 to TRBJ1-2; the D gene is possibly TRBD1 (5 bases). V was shortened by 0 bases and J by 0 bases, with 11 bases between the two germline ends. Germline V gives CDR1 MNHEY, CDR2 SVGAGI. CDR3 length: 16 amino acids. The CDR3 DNA reads as TGTGCCAGCAGTTACTCGGGGCTGCCCGCTAACTATGGCTACACCTTC. This sequence encodes CASSYSGLPANYGYTF.

This rearrangement joins TRBV10-3 to TRBJ2-1; 8 nucleotides agree with TRBD1. The CDR3 spans 14 residues. Germline V gene data show CDR1 as ENHRY and CDR2 as SYGVKD. V lost 3 bases and J lost 10; bases outside the gene matches: 8. Here the CDR3 reads CAISDNRGLGEQFF. As DNA, the CDR3 is TGTGCCATCAGTGATAACAGGGGGTTAGGGGAGCAGTTCTTC.

The chain carries TRBV19 and TRBJ1-2; a weak D match, TRBD1 (5 bases). V was clipped by 10 bases and J by 5 bases, with 11 bases between them. CDR3 length equals 11 residues. Germline V CDR1 and CDR2: LNHDA, SQIVND (reference sequence). CDR3 amino acids: CATRDFYGYTF. CDR3 DNA: TGTGCCACCAGGGACTTTTATGGCTACACCTTC. The entire variable domain, with the rest obtained from reference TRBV19 and TRBJ1-2, is as follows: DGGITQSPKYLFRKEGQNVTLSCEQNLNHDAMYWYRQDPGQGLRLIYYSQIVNDFQKGDIAEGYSVSREKKESFPLTVTSAQKNPTAFYLCATRDFYGYTFGSGTRLTVV.

V and J are TRBV2 and TRBJ2-3; D not resolved. CDR1 SNHLY and CDR2 FYNNEI come from the germline V gene. The CDR3 has 13 residues. V was clipped by 1 base and J by 2 bases, with 4 bases between them. Here the CDR3 reads CASSEEYTDTQYF. The CDR3 bases are TGTGCCAGCAGTGAAGAGTACACAGATACGCAGTATTTT. The whole variable domain, filled in from reference TRBV2 and TRBJ2-3, reads EPEVTQTPSHQVTQMGQEVILRCVPISNHLYFYWYRQILGQKVEFLVSFYNNEISEKSEIFDDQFSVERPDGSNFTLKIRSTKLEDSAMYFCASSEEYTDTQYFGPGTRLTVL.

V usage is TRBV20-1 and J usage is TRBJ2-1; TRBD2 matches at 10 bases. CDR1 and CDR2 (germline): DFQATT, SNEGSKA (reference sequence). The CDR3 consists of 17 residues. V was clipped by 5 bases and J by 0 bases; unmatched bases: 10. The CDR3 here is CSAAGLALVGSYNEQFF. CDR3 in DNA: TGCAGTGCTGCGGGACTAGCGCTCGTAGGCTCCTACAATGAGCAGTTCTTC.

V usage is TRBV3-1 and J usage is TRBJ2-7, with D possibly TRBD1 on 6 matching bases. This CDR3 is built from 15 residues. Trimming left V 1 base short and J 3 bases short, with 13 bases between. Germline CDR1 LGHDT, CDR2 YNNKEL (reference sequence). The CDR3: CASSQATGFSYEQYF. The CDR3 DNA reads TGTGCCAGCAGCCAAGCGACAGGTTTTAGCTACGAGCAGTACTTC.